These 4 T cell receptor beta chains were sequenced from one sample in a study of blood T cells in healthy people across ages. Through a sample-barcoded 5' primer and a J-beta primer mix, a second PCR was run for roughly 6 to 12 cycles. TCRdb used MiXCR to reprocess the 5' RACE reads, holding one entry per CDR3 protein. The table includes 600,000 to 900,000 distinct CDR3 sequences, under 30% detected once. The same sample was also studied in work on T cells of mothers and their children.

Sequencing was carried out using blood. These receptors came from a boy between 10 and 17 years old in good health.

This clonotype occurred a few times. The chain carries TRBV11-2 and TRBJ2-7; D is undetermined. Germline V gene lookup returns CDR1 SGHAT and CDR2 FQNNGV. The CDR3 is 13 amino acids. V was clipped by 1 base and J by 5 bases, with 9 bases between them. The CDR3 DNA reads TGTGCCAGCAGCTTAGGAACCAGGAACGAGCAGTACTTC. Residues: CASSLGTRNEQYF.

CDR3 nucleotide sequence: TGTGCCAGCAGTGTTAGCGGGGCCTACGAGCAGTACTTC. As protein: CASSVSGAYEQYF. The V gene is TRBV6-1, the J gene TRBJ2-7, with 8 nucleotides matching TRBD2. The germline CDR1 and CDR2 sequences are MNHNS and SASEGT. Germline trimming cut 4 bases from V and 2 bases from J; bases unmatched to any gene: 1. CDR3 length equals 13 residues.

This chain joins TRBV7-3 and TRBJ2-2; D uncertain. With 4 bases removed from V and 8 bases from J, the gap between germline ends came to 8 bases. CDR1 is SGHTA and CDR2 is FQGTGA in the germline V gene. This CDR3 is built from 12 residues. CDR3 in amino acids: CASSSRRGELFF. CDR3 bases: TGTGCCAGCAGCTCAAGAAGGGGGGAGCTGTTTTTT. Complete variable domain (other parts from reference TRBV7-3 and TRBJ2-2): GAGVSQTPSNKVTEKGKYVELRCDPISGHTALYWYRQSLGQGPEFLIYFQGTGAADDSGLPNDRFFAVRPEGSVSTLKIQRTERGDSAVYLCASSSRRGELFFGEGSRLTVL.

V usage is TRBV2 and J usage is TRBJ2-1; 12 positions agree with TRBD2. V lost 2 bases to trimming and J lost 8 bases; unmatched junction nucleotides: 7. Germline V gene sequence: CDR1 SNHLY, CDR2 FYNNEI. This CDR3 has 16 amino acids. CDR3: CASSELASGGADEQFF. In DNA, the CDR3 is TGTGCCAGCAGTGAACTGGCTAGCGGGGGGGCAGATGAGCAGTTCTTC.